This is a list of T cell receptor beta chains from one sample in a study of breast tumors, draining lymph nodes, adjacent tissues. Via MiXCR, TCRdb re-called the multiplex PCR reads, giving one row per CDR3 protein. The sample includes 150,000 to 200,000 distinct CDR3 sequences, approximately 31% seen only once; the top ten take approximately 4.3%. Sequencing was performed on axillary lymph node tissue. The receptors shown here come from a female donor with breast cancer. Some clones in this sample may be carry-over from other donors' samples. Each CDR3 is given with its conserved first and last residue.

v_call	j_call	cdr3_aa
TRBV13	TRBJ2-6	CASSSWGANVLTF
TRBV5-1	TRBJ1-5	CASSSDTNQPQRF
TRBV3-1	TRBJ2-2	CASSLGWTGELFF
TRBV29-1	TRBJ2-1	CSVRWGLDEQFF
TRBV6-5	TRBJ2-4	CASSYRDIQYF
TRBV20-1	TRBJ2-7	CSARRPTSGGLLDF
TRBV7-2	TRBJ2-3	CASSASWAGSTDTQYF
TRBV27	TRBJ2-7	CASSESRDGAYEQYF
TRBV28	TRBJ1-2	CASSLPGMGYGYTF
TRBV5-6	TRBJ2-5	CASSLARAAQETQYF
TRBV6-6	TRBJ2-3	CASSVEEVTDTQYF
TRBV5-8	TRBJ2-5	CASSPSSGRAGETQYF
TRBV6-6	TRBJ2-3	CASMPTAGAGADTQYF
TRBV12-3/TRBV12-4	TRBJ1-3	CASRNRAISLGNTIYF
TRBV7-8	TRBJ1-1	CASSSSGGVGTEAFF
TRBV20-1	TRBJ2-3	CSASEGGDTDTQYF
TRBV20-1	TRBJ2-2	CSASSSGAHGELFF
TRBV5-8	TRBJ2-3	CASSLGTLTGRGDTQYF
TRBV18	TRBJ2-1	CASSPPAGDFNEQFF
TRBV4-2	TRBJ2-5	CASSQDRTSGRETQYF
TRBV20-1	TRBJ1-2	CSVQRRGGNGYTF
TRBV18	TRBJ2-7	CASSPRDRRSYEQYF
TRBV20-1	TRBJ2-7	CSARDQGQGALEQYF
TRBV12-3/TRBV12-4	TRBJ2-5	CATALSGRNAETQYF
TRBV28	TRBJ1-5	CASSLYSYSNQPQHF
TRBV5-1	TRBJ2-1	CASSLGVEQFF
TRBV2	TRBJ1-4	CASTGEFHEKLFF
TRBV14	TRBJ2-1	CASSQVVTSGRNEQFF
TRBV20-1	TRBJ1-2	CSARGGGDYGYTF
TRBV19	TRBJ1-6	CASSINSGGYALHF
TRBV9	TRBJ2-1	CASSSRGRDYNEPFF
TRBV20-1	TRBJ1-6	CSASPGVGRSPLHF
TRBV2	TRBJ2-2	CASTAGRGGNTGELFF